The 30 T cell receptor beta chains in this list originate from one sample, sequenced in a study of blood T cell repertoires in COVID-19 (dated by TCRdb to 2020 to 2021). The library relied on the immunoSEQ multiplex PCR assay. Held by TCRdb, this immuneACCESS table contains in-frame sequences only and omits some clones. Under half of the omission traces to an unresolved V gene where checked; the cause of the rest is unknown. The sample contains around 69,000 clones, roughly 84% of them found a single time. The top ten hold 6.9% of the sample. Material for sequencing was peripheral blood. The receptor source for this set is a man over 45 with active COVID-19.

This rearrangement joins TRBV5-1 to TRBJ2-5; TRBD2 matches 11 bases. The length of the CDR3 is 19 residues. J lost 2 bases, V lost 0 bases, and 12 bases had no gene match. From germline, CDR1 is SGHRS and CDR2 YFSETQ. CDR3: CASSLAGLAGAQKQETQYF. In nucleotides, the CDR3 is TGCGCCAGCAGCTTGGCTGGACTAGCGGGCGCTCAGAAACAAGAGACCCAGTACTTC.

This clone was found once. The chain recombines TRBV11-2 with TRBJ1-1, with D unresolved. Trimming stripped 0 bases from V and 5 bases from J, with 7 bases between. The CDR3 is 13 residues long. Germline V gives CDR1 SGHAT, CDR2 FQNNGV. Written as DNA, the CDR3 is TGTGCCAGCAGCTTAGATTCCGGTACTGAAGCTTTCTTT. Translated: CASSLDSGTEAFF.

This chain joins TRBV9 and TRBJ1-2; TRBD1 matches at 9 bases. CDR1 and CDR2 from the germline V gene are SGDLS and YYNGEE. This CDR3 has 15 residues. J was trimmed by 6 bases and V by 4 bases; bases with no gene match: 10. Here the CDR3 reads CASSPIPGQGNGYTF. The CDR3 DNA is TGTGCCAGCAGCCCAATCCCGGGACAGGGAAATGGCTACACCTTC.

This rearrangement joins TRBV5-4 to TRBJ2-6; no clear D. The CDR3 has 15 amino acids. Germline V gene sequence: CDR1 SGHNT, CDR2 YYREEE (reference sequence). V lost 0 bases to trimming and J lost 2 bases, with 6 bases between them. The CDR3 reads CASSLGQAGANVLTF. CDR3 sequence (DNA): TGTGCCAGCAGCTTGGGGCAGGCTGGGGCCAACGTCCTGACTTTC. Full variable domain (outside the CDR3, taken from reference TRBV5-4 and TRBJ2-6): ETGVTQSPTHLIKTRGQQVTLRCSSQSGHNTVSWYQQALGQGPQFIFQYYREEENGRGNFPPRFSGLQFPNYSSELNVNALELDDSALYLCASSLGQAGANVLTFGAGSRLTVL.

The V gene is TRBV18, the J gene TRBJ1-2, with D possibly matching TRBD1 (5 bases). Germline V CDR1 and CDR2: KGHSH, LQKENI. The ends were cut back, 2 bases at V and 3 bases at J, with 10 bases in the middle. The CDR3 runs to 14 residues. CDR3 protein: CASSPRGLDYGYTF. The CDR3 coding sequence is TGTGCCAGCTCACCAAGGGGTCTTGACTATGGCTACACCTTC.

For this clone: This CDR3 is also generated by other DNA sequences in the sample. The chain joins TRBV15 to TRBJ1-1; 12 bases agree with TRBD1. Trimming removed 6 bases from V and 5 bases from J; junction bases left unmatched: 7. This CDR3 is built from 15 residues. Germline values: CDR1 LNHNV, CDR2 YYDKDF (reference sequence). DNA for the CDR3: TGTGCCACCAGTCCCGGGACAGGGGGCAGAACTGAAGCTTTCTTT. This encodes CATSPGTGGRTEAFF.

The gene calls are TRBV7-6 and TRBJ1-4; D is possibly TRBD1 (5 bases). Trimming took 3 bases from V and 6 from J, leaving 14 bases between them. This CDR3 has 15 amino acids. Germline loops: CDR1 SGHVS, CDR2 FNYEAQ. As DNA, the CDR3 is TGTGCCAGCAGCTTCTGGACGGGGGGGGATGAAAAACTGTTTTTT. This translates into CASSFWTGGDEKLFF.

The chain combines TRBV10-1 with TRBJ2-1; 7 nucleotides line up with TRBD2. V lost 10 bases to trimming and J lost 0 bases; unmatched junction nucleotides: 9. CDR1 WNHNN and CDR2 SYGVQD come from the germline V gene (reference sequence). The CDR3 is 15 amino acids. CDR3 sequence (DNA): TGCGCCATGCCGTCCGGGACTACCTCCTACAATGAGCAGTTCTTC. It codes for CAMPSGTTSYNEQFF.

The rearrangement uses TRBV7-6 and TRBJ1-3; D is ambiguous. Germline loops: CDR1 SGHVS, CDR2 FNYEAQ. This CDR3 region has 17 residues. The V and J ends lost 2 bases and 2 bases respectively, with 16 bases between them. This chain's CDR3 is CASSLTTGYGTGNTIYF. DNA for the CDR3: TGTGCCAGCAGCTTAACCACGGGGTACGGTACTGGAAACACCATATATTTT. Drawing the rest from reference TRBV7-6 and TRBJ1-3, the complete variable domain is GAGVSQSPRYKVTKRGQDVALRCDPISGHVSLYWYRQALGQGPEFLTYFNYEAQQDKSGLPNDRFSAERPEGSISTLTIQRTEQRDSAMYRCASSLTTGYGTGNTIYFGEGSWLTVV.

V usage is TRBV9 and J usage is TRBJ2-6, with 8 bases fitting TRBD1. The CDR3 consists of 16 residues. The trim removed 6 bases at V and 1 base at J, leaving 6 bases unmatched. Germline V CDR1 and CDR2: SGDLS, YYNGEE. CDR3 loop: CASTPGGSSGANVLTF. In DNA, the CDR3 is TGTGCCAGCACCCCAGGGGGCTCTTCTGGGGCCAACGTCCTGACTTTC.

CDR3 region: CASSITGGGPEAFF. CDR3 bases: TGTGCCAGTAGTATAACAGGGGGAGGCCCTGAAGCTTTCTTT. The chain combines TRBV19 with TRBJ1-1; 8 bases fit TRBD1. Per germline, CDR1 LNHDA and CDR2 SQIVND (reference sequence). This CDR3 has 14 amino acids. The J segment lost 6 bases and the V segment lost 2 bases, leaving 5 bases of the junction unmatched.

The gene calls are TRBV6-5 and TRBJ2-1, with D unresolved. This CDR3 spans 13 amino acids. The V and J ends lost 6 bases and 7 bases respectively, with 13 bases between them. Germline-derived CDR1 and CDR2 are MNHEY and SVGAGI. The CDR3 DNA sequence: TGTGCCAGCAGACCCCCCCTCGGGAATGAGCAGTTCTTC. Translation gives CASRPPLGNEQFF.

V usage is TRBV18 and J usage is TRBJ2-1; perhaps TRBD2 as D (5 bases). The CDR3 is 14 residues long. The V end was cut by 4 bases, the J end by 5 bases, with 12 bases between. CDR1 and CDR2 (germline): KGHSH, LQKENI. The CDR3 reads CASSRSGPDNEQFF. The CDR3 DNA is TGTGCCAGCTCACGGAGCGGCCCAGACAATGAGCAGTTCTTC.

The rearrangement links TRBV6-5 to TRBJ2-1; weak D call: TRBD2 (7 bases). The CDR3 runs 15 residues. V was pared by 7 bases and J by 0 bases, with 13 bases between. Germline CDR1 reads MNHEY; CDR2 reads SVGAGI. CDR3 residues: CASIRGALSYNEQFF. CDR3 nucleotides: TGTGCCAGCATTCGGGGGGCCCTCTCCTACAATGAGCAGTTCTTC.

The genes are TRBV11-2 and TRBJ1-1; no firm D call. Germline V gene lookup returns CDR1 SGHAT and CDR2 FQNNGV. V lost 5 bases and J lost 1, with 8 bases in between. The CDR3 loop spans 13 amino acids. The CDR3 loop is CASSIESNTEAFF. The CDR3 region has the DNA TGTGCCAGCAGCATCGAGTCGAACACTGAAGCTTTCTTT.

The V gene is TRBV10-2, the J gene TRBJ1-5; 7 bases agree with TRBD1. J lost 1 base, V lost 5 bases, and 2 bases had no gene match. The CDR3 runs to 14 residues. CDR1 is WSHSY, CDR2 SAAADI, per germline. CDR3 sequence (DNA): TGCGCCAGCAGTCCGACAGGGAGCAATCAGCCCCAGCATTTT. It is translated as CASSPTGSNQPQHF.

The chain has TRBV5-6 and TRBJ2-7, with D possibly TRBD2 on 6 matching bases. The ends were cut back, 7 bases at V and 7 bases at J, with 18 bases in the middle. The CDR3 is 13 amino acids. The germline gives CDR1 SGHDT, CDR2 YYEEEE. The CDR3 is CASGGTGAREQYF. Here the CDR3 DNA reads TGTGCCAGCGGCGGGACGGGAGCTAGGGAGCAGTACTTC.

The gene calls are TRBV12-5 and TRBJ2-7; 10 nucleotides agree with TRBD2. Losses at the gene ends were 2 bases for V and 4 bases for J; bases not matched to a gene: 5. This CDR3 is built from 15 residues. The germline gives CDR1 LGHNT, CDR2 FRNRAP. In nucleotides, the CDR3 is TGTGCTAGTGGTTTGCAAGCGGGGGGGCCTTACGAGCAGTACTTC. As protein: CASGLQAGGPYEQYF.

In its sample, this clone was seen once. The V gene is TRBV4-1, the J gene TRBJ1-2; a weak D match, TRBD1 (6 bases). The V and J ends lost 3 bases and 5 bases respectively, with 13 bases between them. CDR1 is MGHRA, CDR2 YSYEKL, per germline. CDR3 size: 14 residues. CDR3: CASSHRDKGYGYTF. DNA of the CDR3: TGCGCCAGCAGCCACCGGGACAAGGGTTATGGCTACACCTTC.

The rearrangement links TRBV18 to TRBJ1-5; D remains unclear. V lost 6 bases and J 8 bases, leaving 14 bases between the germline ends. CDR1 KGHSH and CDR2 LQKENI come from the germline V gene. The CDR3 extends over 13 amino acids. The CDR3 protein is CASSRGIVEPQHF. As DNA, the CDR3 is TGTGCCAGCTCTAGAGGGATCGTCGAGCCCCAGCATTTT.

The chain uses TRBV20-1 and TRBJ2-7; D might be TRBD2 (7 bases). Germline V lookup: CDR1 DFQATT, CDR2 SNEGSKA (reference sequence). The CDR3 length is 14 residues. Trimming cost V 3 bases and J 1 base, with 13 bases left between them. DNA of the CDR3: TGCAGTGCTAGTTCGGGGGGCGCATCCTACGAGCAGTACTTC. Translating gives CSASSGGASYEQYF.

The rearrangement links TRBV11-3 to TRBJ2-1; 8 positions agree with TRBD2. The CDR3 runs 15 residues. The trim removed 3 bases at V and 3 bases at J, leaving 4 bases unmatched. CDR1 is SGHNT, CDR2 YENEEA, per germline. CDR3 protein: CASSFGSGGYNEQFF. CDR3 DNA: TGTGCCAGCAGCTTTGGAAGCGGGGGCTACAATGAGCAGTTCTTC.

The chain is built from TRBV6-2 or TRBV6-3 and TRBJ2-1; 11 positions match TRBD1. J was trimmed by 4 bases and V by 6 bases; bases with no gene match: 5. Germline V lookup: CDR1 MNHEY, CDR2 SVGEGT. This CDR3 has 15 residues. The CDR3 loop is CASSLDRGQYNEQFF. DNA for the CDR3: TGTGCCAGCAGCCTGGACAGGGGGCAGTACAATGAGCAGTTCTTC.

The chain has TRBV2 and TRBJ2-2; D possibly corresponds to TRBD2 (5 bases). The CDR3 sequence is 12 residues long. The V end was cut by 6 bases, the J end by 6 bases, with 8 bases between. Germline V gives CDR1 SNHLY, CDR2 FYNNEI. The CDR3 region has the DNA TGTGCCAGCAGCCCGGACTCCGGGGAGCTGTTTTTT. This encodes CASSPDSGELFF.

This clone was seen more than once but under ten times. The rearrangement uses TRBV3-1 (or the pseudogene TRBV3-2) and TRBJ2-2; TRBD2 aligns across 10 bases. The CDR3 is 18 residues long. Germline assignment: CDR1 LGHDT and CDR2 YNNKEL (reference sequence). V was clipped by 1 base and J by 1 base; unmatched bases: 6. The CDR3: CASSQVWRLAGNTGELFF. CDR3 DNA: TGTGCCAGCAGCCAAGTTTGGAGACTAGCGGGGAACACCGGGGAGCTGTTTTTT.

Turning to this clone: The same CDR3 also results from other DNA sequences found in this sample. J is TRBJ2-5 and V is TRBV7-2, with TRBD1 matching over 7 bases. Germline CDR1 reads SGHTA; CDR2 reads FQGNSA. V lost 0 bases to trimming and J lost 3 bases; unmatched junction nucleotides: 4. This CDR3 is built from 15 residues. In nucleotides, the CDR3 is TGTGCCAGCAGCTTAGCAGGGACAGCGAAAGAGACCCAGTACTTC. Protein sequence: CASSLAGTAKETQYF.

V and J are TRBV29-1 and TRBJ1-1; D possibly corresponds to TRBD1 (5 bases). Germline CDR1 is SQVTM and CDR2 is ANQGSEA. Trimming removed 0 bases at V and 1 base at J, with 9 bases between. The CDR3 is 14 residues long. CDR3 loop: CSVEDWTSNTEAFF. The CDR3 DNA reads TGCAGCGTTGAAGATTGGACATCGAACACTGAAGCTTTCTTT.

The J gene is TRBJ2-1, the V gene TRBV7-7, with TRBD2 identical over 15 bases. Germline V gene lookup returns CDR1 SSHAT and CDR2 FNYEAQ (reference sequence). The CDR3 consists of 17 residues. V lost 3 bases to trimming and J lost 5 bases; unmatched junction nucleotides: 5. CDR3 loop: CASSLAGLAGGNNEQFF. The CDR3 DNA reads as TGTGCCAGCAGCTTGGCCGGACTAGCGGGAGGGAACAATGAGCAGTTCTTC. Variable domain in full (rest from reference TRBV7-7 and TRBJ2-1): GAGVSQSPRYKVTKRGQDVTLRCDPISSHATLYWYQQALGQGPEFLTYFNYEAQPDKSGLPSDRFSAERPEGSISTLTIQRTEQRDSAMYRCASSLAGLAGGNNEQFFGPGTRLTVL.

This rearrangement joins TRBV4-2 to TRBJ2-3, with D unresolved. The CDR3 spans 12 residues. Germline values: CDR1 LGHNA, CDR2 YNFKEQ. Trimming took 4 bases from V and 4 from J, leaving 6 bases between them. In nucleotides, the CDR3 is TGTGCCAGCAGCCGGGCACCAGATACGCAGTATTTT. Translation gives CASSRAPDTQYF.

This chain links TRBV5-6 with TRBJ1-4; 7 bases are shared with TRBD1. CDR1 and CDR2 (germline): SGHDT, YYEEEE. This CDR3 spans 15 amino acids. V was pared by 4 bases and J by 5 bases, with 8 bases of the junction left unmatched. CDR3 nucleotides: TGTGCCAGCAGCCTAAAGACAGGGCCGAATGAAAAACTGTTTTTT. Translation gives CASSLKTGPNEKLFF.